This passage covers 28 T cell receptor beta chains from one sample sequenced in a study of blood T cells in healthy people across ages. A second PCR, run for roughly 6 to 11 cycles, used a sample-barcoded 5' primer plus a J-beta primer mix. TCRdb recomputed calls from the 5' RACE reads with MiXCR, one row per CDR3 protein. The table records about 1,000,000 distinct CDR3 sequences, around 43% of them present only once. Sequences were obtained from blood. The receptors here all came from a woman aged 55-70 years in good health.

This clonotype turned up a few times. The chain joins TRBV2 to TRBJ1-6; D uncertain. Germline CDR1 reads SNHLY; CDR2 reads FYNNEI. With 4 bases removed from V and 14 bases from J, the gap between germline ends came to 12 bases. The CDR3 has 12 residues. This CDR3 reads CASSGGGASLHF. DNA of the CDR3: TGTGCCAGCAGTGGAGGAGGCGCGTCCCTCCACTTT.

J is TRBJ2-1 and V is TRBV12-3 or TRBV12-4; D unclear. This CDR3 has 13 residues. The V end lost 1 base, the J end lost 9 bases, and 10 bases lay between the germline ends. This CDR3 is CASSLGNLIEQFF. Written as DNA, the CDR3 is TGTGCCAGCAGTTTAGGGAATCTTATTGAGCAGTTCTTC.

V usage is TRBV20-1 and J usage is TRBJ2-5; the match to TRBD2 covers 7 bases. The CDR3 covers 19 residues. Germline assignment: CDR1 DFQATT and CDR2 SNEGSKA (reference sequence). The ends lost 0 bases at V and 5 bases at J; junction bases unmatched: 21. The DNA for the CDR3 is TGCAGTGCTAGAGATCGGAGGGAGCGTCCAGCGGGACCCGTGGAGACCCAGTACTTC. Protein product: CSARDRRERPAGPVETQYF.

This clonotype came up many times. The rearrangement uses TRBV6-1 and TRBJ2-7, with 8 bases aligning to TRBD2. Trimming removed 3 bases from V and 0 bases from J; junction bases left unmatched: 7. The CDR3 sequence is 16 residues long. Per germline, CDR1 MNHNS and CDR2 SASEGT. DNA for the CDR3: TGTGCCAGCAGTGATTTCAGCGGGAGAGCCTCCTACGAGCAGTACTTC. Its protein product is CASSDFSGRASYEQYF.

The V gene is TRBV7-6, the J gene TRBJ1-4, with 8 bases matching TRBD1. The CDR3 contains 17 residues. V was pared by 5 bases and J by 0 bases, with 8 bases of the junction left unmatched. Germline CDR1 and CDR2: SGHVS and FNYEAQ. CDR3: CASSGQQGVATNEKLFF. DNA of the CDR3: TGTGCCAGCAGCGGACAACAGGGGGTTGCAACTAATGAAAAACTGTTTTTT.

This clonotype was observed a handful of times. The chain joins TRBV29-1 to TRBJ1-1, with 8 bases identical to TRBD1. The CDR3 is 12 amino acids. The ends lost 5 bases at V and 6 bases at J; junction bases unmatched: 5. CDR1 SQVTM and CDR2 ANQGSEA come from the germline V gene. CDR3 nucleotide sequence: TGCAGCGTTCCCGACAGGGGCTCTGAAGCTTTCTTT. This translates into CSVPDRGSEAFF. The full variable domain, completed using reference TRBV29-1 and TRBJ1-1, is SAVISQKPSRDICQRGTSLTIQCQVDSQVTMMFWYRQQPGQSLTLIATANQGSEATYESGFVIDKFPISRPNLTFSTLTVSNMSPEDSSIYLCSVPDRGSEAFFGQGTRLTVV.

This chain links TRBV3-1 with TRBJ2-3; TRBD2 is a possible D gene (6 bases). The CDR3 extends over 17 amino acids. V was trimmed by 0 bases and J by 2 bases, leaving 15 bases between them. Germline V gene sequence: CDR1 LGHDT, CDR2 YNNKEL (reference sequence). The CDR3 sequence is CASSQDMAGWNTDTQYF. For the CDR3, the DNA is TGTGCCAGCAGCCAAGATATGGCGGGATGGAACACAGATACGCAGTATTTT.

The CDR3 spells CASSLGPPEQFF. CDR3 DNA sequence: TGTGCCAGCAGCCTAGGGCCGCCTGAGCAGTTCTTC. The V call is TRBV7-2, the J call TRBJ2-1, with no clear D. The CDR3 totals 12 residues. Per the germline V gene, CDR1 is SGHTA and CDR2 is FQGNSA. V was clipped by 5 bases and J by 9 bases, with 11 bases between them.

This chain links TRBV27 with TRBJ2-7, with TRBD2 matching over 9 bases. The J call is uncertain, as TRBJ2-5 better fits the DNA end. The CDR3 is 17 residues long. The germline gives CDR1 MNHEY, CDR2 SMNVEV (reference sequence). For the CDR3, the DNA is TGTGCCAGCAGACCAAGGGGTAGCGGGAGAACCGGGGAGACCCAGTACTTC. Translating gives CASRPRGSGRTGETQYF.

The gene calls are TRBV27 and TRBJ2-1, with D perhaps being TRBD1 or TRBD2 (6 bases each). Looked up from germline, CDR1 is MNHEY and CDR2 is SMNVEV (reference sequence). The length of the CDR3 is 18 residues. Trimming shortened V by 8 bases and J by 1 base, and 24 bases separated the two germline ends. The DNA for the CDR3 is TGTGCCAGCCGTCCCGGCCAAGGGAGGCAGGGGTCCTACAATGAGCAGTTCTTC. Translated, it gives CASRPGQGRQGSYNEQFF.

This clonotype was found a few times. The V gene is TRBV12-3 or TRBV12-4, the J gene TRBJ2-7; TRBD1 is a possible D gene (5 bases). The CDR3 length is 16 residues. Trimming removed 0 bases from V and 0 bases from J, with 12 bases in between. As DNA, the CDR3 is TGTGCCAGCAGTTTAGCCGGGCACAGGAGCTCCTACGAGCAGTACTTC. This sequence encodes CASSLAGHRSSYEQYF.

This clonotype was found a few times. This sequence joins TRBV7-2 and TRBJ2-3, with D possibly matching TRBD1 (5 bases). CDR3 size: 15 residues. V gave up 6 bases and J gave up 3 bases, with 16 bases separating them. Germline-derived CDR1 and CDR2 are SGHTA and FQGNSA. The CDR3: CASSLTAGWTDTQYF. The CDR3 DNA sequence: TGTGCCAGCAGTTTGACGGCAGGGTGGACAGATACGCAGTATTTT. The entire variable domain, with the rest obtained from reference TRBV7-2 and TRBJ2-3, is as follows: GAGVSQSPSNKVTEKGKDVELRCDPISGHTALYWYRQSLGQGLEFLIYFQGNSAPDKSGLPSDRFSAERTGGSVSTLTIQRTQQEDSAVYLCASSLTAGWTDTQYFGPGTRLTVL.

The V and J genes are TRBV7-9 and TRBJ1-1, with D possibly TRBD1 on 6 matching bases. CDR1 is SEHNR, CDR2 FQNEAQ, per germline (reference sequence). CDR3 length: 12 amino acids. V was cut by 5 bases and J by 7 bases, with 11 bases left in between. The CDR3 loop reads CASSARQVEAFF. The DNA for the CDR3 is TGTGCCAGCAGCGCCCGACAGGTTGAAGCTTTCTTT. The full variable domain, with the rest looked up from reference TRBV7-9 and TRBJ1-1, is DTGVSQNPRHKITKRGQNVTFRCDPISEHNRLYWYRQTLGQGPEFLTYFQNEAQLEKSRLLSDRFSAERPKGSFSTLEIQRTEQGDSAMYLCASSARQVEAFFGQGTRLTVV.

This clonotype appeared many times. Germline and junction disagree at one end, which may indicate a read error. The J gene is TRBJ2-7, the V gene TRBV10-3; a weak D match, TRBD1 (5 bases). Germline loops: CDR1 ENHRY, CDR2 SYGVKD. The CDR3 is 12 amino acids. This CDR3 is CAIRQGSNEQYF. Written as DNA, the CDR3 is TGTGCCATCAGGCAGGGCTCCAACGAGCAGTACTTC.

This clonotype was counted at least ten times. V gene TRBV20-1 combines with J gene TRBJ2-7; 9 bases map to TRBD2. CDR1 DFQATT and CDR2 SNEGSKA come from the germline V gene (reference sequence). Losses at the gene ends were 1 base for V and 9 bases for J; bases not matched to a gene: 19. CDR3 length equals 17 residues. The CDR3 is CSARGSISGSFFLGQYF. The CDR3, as DNA: TGCAGTGCTAGAGGGAGTATTAGCGGGAGTTTTTTCTTGGGGCAGTACTTC.

The chain employs TRBV20-1 and TRBJ2-1; 9 bases are shared with TRBD2. This CDR3 has 16 residues. V gave up 5 bases and J gave up 4 bases; unmatched junction bases: 12. CDR1 is DFQATT, CDR2 SNEGSKA, per germline (reference sequence). The CDR3 DNA reads as TGCAGTGCTCACGGAGCGGGAGGAGGGGTTTACAATGAGCAGTTCTTC. Residues: CSAHGAGGGVYNEQFF.

Comments on this clonotype: The germline gene is not matched at one end of the junction; a read error may be the cause. The chain uses TRBV19 and TRBJ1-5; D is possibly TRBD1 (6 bases). The CDR3 spans 13 residues. Germline V gene lookup returns CDR1 LNHDA and CDR2 SQIVND (reference sequence). As DNA, the CDR3 is TGTGCCAGCTCAGGGGTAGGCAATCACCCCCAGCATTTT. It yields the protein CASSGVGNHPQHF. Together with reference TRBV19 and TRBJ1-5, the CDR3 gives the full variable domain: DGGITQSPKYLFRKEGQNVTLSCEQNLNHDAMYWYRQDPGQGLRLIYYSQIVNDFQKGDIAEGYSVSREKKESFPLTVTSAQKNPTAFYLCASSGVGNHPQHFGDGTRLSIL.

The rearrangement joins TRBV24-1 to TRBJ2-7; 10 bases are a match to TRBD2. This CDR3 region has 15 residues. Per the germline V gene, CDR1 is KGHDR and CDR2 is SFDVKD. The V segment lost 4 bases and the J segment 3 bases; nucleotides outside the gene matches: 5. CDR3 in amino acids: CATSDIGTSVYEQYF. CDR3 DNA sequence: TGTGCCACCAGTGACATCGGGACTAGCGTCTACGAGCAGTACTTC.

The chain uses TRBV18 and TRBJ2-3; no definite D call. The germline V and J ends were trimmed by 3 bases and 5 bases, with 9 bases remaining between them. The germline CDR1 and CDR2 sequences are KGHSH and LQKENI. The CDR3 totals 13 residues. The CDR3 sequence: CASSPLDGDTQYF. The CDR3 nucleotides are TGTGCCAGCTCACCCCTGGACGGAGATACGCAGTATTTT.

This clonotype was seen only once. V gene TRBV29-1 combines with J gene TRBJ2-6; D remains ambiguous. CDR1 is SQVTM and CDR2 is ANQGSEA in the germline V gene. This CDR3 has 12 amino acids. Trimming left V 5 bases short and J 2 bases short, with 4 bases between. The chain's CDR3 is CSVRPGANVLTF. The DNA of the CDR3 is TGCAGCGTTCGTCCTGGGGCCAACGTCCTGACTTTC.

V and J are TRBV6-4 and TRBJ1-2, with TRBD1 identical over 11 bases. CDR3 length: 14 residues. V dropped 6 bases and J dropped 9; count of bases not matched to a gene: 9. Germline V gives CDR1 MRHNA, CDR2 SNTAGT. The CDR3 protein is CASRGTGGETSYTF. The CDR3 DNA reads TGTGCCAGCAGGGGGACAGGGGGAGAGACAAGCTACACCTTC.

This clonotype was found a few times. The chain recombines TRBV7-9 with TRBJ1-5; 8 nucleotides line up with TRBD1. This CDR3 has 15 residues. Looked up from germline, CDR1 is SEHNR and CDR2 is FQNEAQ (reference sequence). After removal of 2 bases from V and 4 bases from J, the junction contained 4 bases not matched to a gene. The CDR3 region is CASSLSDRGNQPQHF. In nucleotides, the CDR3 is TGTGCCAGCAGCTTATCTGACAGGGGAAATCAGCCCCAGCATTTT.

This clonotype has just a few counts. This sequence joins TRBV7-9 and TRBJ2-3; TRBD2 aligns across 9 bases. The CDR3 has 15 amino acids. After removal of 5 bases from V and 4 bases from J, the junction contained 7 bases not matched to a gene. Germline assignment: CDR1 SEHNR and CDR2 FQNEAQ (reference sequence). DNA for the CDR3: TGTGCCAGCAGCAACTTAGCGGGAGTTCCAGATACGCAGTATTTT. This translates into CASSNLAGVPDTQYF.

This clonotype was observed a handful of times. The genes are TRBV7-3 and TRBJ2-1, with 7 bases fitting TRBD2. The CDR3 sequence is 13 residues long. Losses at the gene ends were 2 bases for V and 10 bases for J; bases not matched to a gene: 5. The germline V gene has CDR1 SGHTA and CDR2 FQGTGA. CDR3 region: CASSLGRGREQFF. CDR3 bases: TGTGCCAGCAGCTTAGGGAGGGGTAGGGAGCAGTTCTTC.

The CDR3: CASSPPGSQNTEAFF. The CDR3 DNA reads as TGTGCCAGCAGTCCACCAGGGTCCCAGAACACTGAAGCTTTCTTT. This chain uses TRBV27 with TRBJ1-1, with D perhaps TRBD1 (5 bases). The CDR3 runs 15 residues. The germline gives CDR1 MNHEY, CDR2 SMNVEV (reference sequence). The ends were cut back, 5 bases at V and 1 base at J, with 14 bases in the middle.

Comments on this clonotype: This clone may be a read error of a much larger clone one base away. The gene calls are TRBV10-3 and TRBJ2-1; 12 bases line up with TRBD1. CDR3 size: 14 residues. Per the germline V gene, CDR1 is ENHRY and CDR2 is SYGVKD. The trim removed 6 bases at V and 13 bases at J, leaving 10 bases unmatched. CDR3 DNA: TGTGCCATCAGGGGGACAGGGGGCCAAGAGACCCAGTTCTTC. Residues: CAIRGTGGQETQFF.

J is TRBJ2-1 and V is TRBV21-1. TRBV21-1 is a pseudogene. The CDR3 length is 11 residues. CDR3 nucleotide sequence: TGTGCCAGCAGCAGTAAAACTGAGCAGTTCTTC. This translates into CASSSKTEQFF.

The DNA of the CDR3 is TGTGCCAGCACCCCGGGACGGCCTTCGTTCTATGGCTACACCTTC. Translation: CASTPGRPSFYGYTF. This sequence joins TRBV9 and TRBJ1-2; a possible D gene is TRBD1 (5 bases). The CDR3 has 15 amino acids. Trimming removed 6 bases from V and 4 bases from J, with 19 bases in between. Germline CDR1 SGDLS, CDR2 YYNGEE.